Following are 9 T cell receptor beta chains from one sample sequenced in a study of Ad26.COV2.S vaccination and SARS-CoV-2 variants. The repertoire was sequenced with immunoSEQ multiplex PCR; TCRdb's copy has only in-frame clones and lacks some. The sample contains some 270,000 clones, roughly 87% of which appear only once. Treatment meaning: roughly 19 received Ad26.COV2.S at low or high dose, single or two shots; 5 received placebo; per-sample allocation not given. At day 63 after the first vaccine or placebo injection, samples were drawn. The sample here was peripheral blood, taken in a trial of Ad26.COV2.S vaccine versus placebo. The receptor source for this set is a person aged 18-60 years who received the Ad26.COV2.S COVID-19 vaccine or a placebo.

This chain links TRBV11-2 with TRBJ2-7; D gene unclear. This CDR3 comprises 15 residues. The germline V gene has CDR1 SGHAT and CDR2 FQNNGV. Trimming removed 0 bases at V and 0 bases at J, with 9 bases between. The CDR3 spells CASSLDVSPSYEQYF. The DNA of the CDR3 is TGTGCCAGCAGCTTAGATGTTTCTCCCTCCTACGAGCAGTACTTC. The full variable domain, completed using reference TRBV11-2 and TRBJ2-7, is EAGVAQSPRYKIIEKRQSVAFWCNPISGHATLYWYQQILGQGPKLLIQFQNNGVVDDSQLPKDRFSAERLKGVDSTLKIQPAKLEDSAVYLCASSLDVSPSYEQYFGPGTRLTVT.

The V call is TRBV6-1, the J call TRBJ1-2, with TRBD1 matching over 8 bases. Germline V gives CDR1 MNHNS, CDR2 SASEGT. This CDR3 has 15 amino acids. V was clipped by 1 base and J by 5 bases; unmatched bases: 6. The CDR3 sequence is CASSEVGQGPYGYTF. The CDR3 coding sequence is TGTGCCAGCAGTGAAGTCGGACAGGGCCCTTATGGCTACACCTTC.

This clone is medium-sized (0.01 to 0.1%). The V gene is TRBV3-1 (or the pseudogene TRBV3-2), the J gene TRBJ1-5, with a weak D call TRBD1 (6 bases). Germline loops: CDR1 LGHDT, CDR2 YNNKEL (reference sequence). The CDR3 extends over 13 amino acids. Trimming removed 5 bases from V and 6 bases from J, with 11 bases in between. CDR3 DNA: TGTGCCAGCAGCTCCGACAGGTTTCAGCCCCAGCATTTT. This gives the protein CASSSDRFQPQHF.

This chain joins TRBV19 and TRBJ2-1; D is undetermined. Between the trimmed V and J ends, which lost 3 bases and 7 bases, there was a span of 13 bases. Germline values: CDR1 LNHDA, CDR2 SQIVND (reference sequence). The CDR3 covers 14 residues. The CDR3 DNA is TGTGCCAGTAGTATCCGTGGCCGTAGTAATGAGCAGTTCTTC. It codes for CASSIRGRSNEQFF. The variable domain in full, with the rest retrieved from reference TRBV19 and TRBJ2-1, is DGGITQSPKYLFRKEGQNVTLSCEQNLNHDAMYWYRQDPGQGLRLIYYSQIVNDFQKGDIAEGYSVSREKKESFPLTVTSAQKNPTAFYLCASSIRGRSNEQFFGPGTRLTVL.

This chain connects TRBV27 to TRBJ2-3, with TRBD2 matching 12 bases. Germline lookup yields CDR1 MNHEY and CDR2 SMNVEV (reference sequence). The J segment lost 4 bases and the V segment lost 7 bases, leaving 9 bases of the junction unmatched. The CDR3 runs 16 residues. The CDR3 nucleotides are TGTGCCAGCACCCAACGACTAGCGGGAGCCGCAGATACGCAGTATTTT. Translating gives CASTQRLAGAADTQYF.

CDR3 residues: CASSLSGGSYGYTF. CDR3 nucleotides: TGTGCCAGCAGCTTGTCGGGGGGCAGCTATGGCTACACCTTC. The chain joins TRBV5-6 to TRBJ1-2, with D possibly matching TRBD1 (6 bases). V was cut by 1 base and J by 4 bases, with 11 bases left in between. Germline assignment: CDR1 SGHDT and CDR2 YYEEEE. This CDR3 is built from 14 residues.

The rearrangement joins TRBV12-3 or TRBV12-4 to TRBJ1-2; maybe TRBD1 (5 bases). Between the trimmed V and J ends, which lost 6 bases and 6 bases, there was a span of 14 bases. CDR3 size: 13 residues. The CDR3 loop is CASRSTGGDGYTF. The CDR3 DNA follows: TGTGCCAGCAGGTCAACAGGAGGAGATGGCTACACCTTC.

This chain joins TRBV15 and TRBJ2-7; D is possibly TRBD2 (6 bases). The V gene lost 3 bases and the J gene lost 4 bases, with 19 bases spanning the gap. In germline, CDR1 is LNHNV, CDR2 YYDKDF (reference sequence). The CDR3 has 16 residues. In nucleotides, the CDR3 is TGTGCCACCAGCAGTGGGTCGAGACTAGACTCTTACGAGCAGTACGTC. It encodes CATSSGSRLDSYEQYV.

This clone has more than one count but fewer than ten. The chain employs TRBV7-9 and TRBJ1-1, with a weak D call TRBD1 (6 bases). V gave up 10 bases and J gave up 4 bases, with 16 bases separating them. The V gene's germline CDR1 is SEHNR and CDR2 FQNEAQ (reference sequence). The CDR3 spans 13 residues. CDR3 region: CATPRGPGTEAFF. The CDR3 bases are TGTGCCACCCCGCGGGGGCCCGGCACTGAAGCTTTCTTT.